The clone carrying this T cell receptor beta chain turned up a few times. Its antigen remains unknown. The data belong to a study of post-analysis software for immune sequencing data. Per germline, CDR1 LNHNV and CDR2 YYDKDF (reference sequence). V was trimmed by 0 bases and J by 3 bases, leaving 9 bases between them. The CDR3 is made up of 15 amino acids. Study-wide findings and caveats: Four or five TRBV segments were more frequent in patients than controls; TRBV5-6, TRBV5-1 and TRBV20-1 belonged to this group.

Libraries were made from TCR beta cDNA, and they carried unique molecular identifiers. TCRdb processed the PCR reads anew with MiXCR; each CDR3 protein has one entry. The table has roughly 800,000 distinct CDR3 sequences, around 50% seen once; the top ten hold approximately 4.5%. The receptor comes from a girl aged 10-17 years with multiple sclerosis. The sample taken for sequencing was blood. The chain carries TRBV15 and TRBJ1-5; D gene unclear. CDR3 residues: CATSRDRGYNQPQHF. The CDR3 region has the DNA TGTGCCACCAGCAGAGATCGCGGTTACAATCAGCCCCAGCATTTT.